This record looks at one TCR beta chain sequence and its context. MiXCR, run by TCRdb on the RT-PCR reads, gives a single entry per CDR3 protein. Of 550,000 to 600,000 distinct CDR3 sequences listed, 10% to 15% are singletons. The data were taken from a study of response to subunit inactivated influenza vaccine. The CDR3 runs 17 residues. V gave up 1 base and J gave up 1 base; unmatched junction bases: 3. V gene TRBV12-3 or TRBV12-4 combines with J gene TRBJ2-1; 11 nucleotides agree with TRBD2. The clonotype comes from a man aged 50-60 years who received an inactivated influenza vaccine. The sequencing here drew on PBMCs from blood, taken on the day of vaccination. CDR3 coding DNA: TGTGCCAGCAGTTTAGGGACTAGCGGGCCTTCCTACAATGAGCAGTTCTTC. It codes for CASSLGTSGPSYNEQFF.